This TCR beta chain appears in the sequencing data of a study of T cell changes during pregnancy in multiple sclerosis. Some clones are missing from TCRdb's copy, which holds only in-frame ones; the method was immunoSEQ multiplex PCR. Counted here are some 80,000 clones, nearly 95% occurring once; the ten biggest clones make up 0.85% to 1.2%. Trimming cost V 7 bases and J 2 bases, with 10 bases left between them. In germline, CDR1 is SEHNR, CDR2 FQNEAQ (reference sequence). This CDR3 contains 13 residues. Source: peripheral blood, taken in the second trimester of pregnancy. The origin of this receptor is a female donor with multiple sclerosis, enrolled in a pregnancy study. V and J are TRBV7-9 and TRBJ2-3; no reliable D call. The CDR3 sequence: CASISPATDTQYF. For the CDR3, the DNA is TGTGCCAGCATCAGTCCCGCCACAGATACGCAGTATTTT.